One and the same sample provided the 18 T cell receptor beta chains below, sequenced in a study of T cell responses to AZD1222 COVID-19 vaccine. Here immunoSEQ multiplex PCR was the method, and the copy in TCRdb shows in-frame clones only, minus some. Of some 150,000 clones in the sample, roughly 90% were seen once. Sequenced here: peripheral blood, sampled on day 0 of AZD1222 vaccination. All receptors come from an adult in good health.

The gene calls are TRBV13 and TRBJ1-6; 8 nucleotides align to TRBD1. CDR1 is PRHDT, CDR2 FYEKMQ, per germline (reference sequence). With 2 bases clipped from V and 9 bases from J, the junction kept 3 bases outside the gene matches. The CDR3 has 14 amino acids. The chain's CDR3 is CASSLTGGASPLHF. CDR3 DNA: TGTGCCAGCAGCTTAACAGGGGGAGCTTCACCCCTCCACTTT.

The rearrangement links TRBV28 to TRBJ1-6; no reliable D call. The germline gives CDR1 MDHEN, CDR2 SYDVKM. The germline V and J ends were trimmed by 5 bases and 10 bases, with 6 bases remaining between them. The CDR3 spans 11 residues. CDR3 DNA sequence: TGTGCCAGCAGTGCATTATCACCCCTCCACTTT. Encoded protein: CASSALSPLHF.

The genes are TRBV10-3 and TRBJ2-1; possible D gene TRBD1, 5 bases. CDR1 and CDR2 (germline): ENHRY, SYGVKD. V gave up 4 bases and J gave up 3 bases, with 16 bases separating them. The CDR3 extends over 16 amino acids. CDR3 coding DNA: TGTGCCATCAGTGCCGAGCAGGGTTTGTTCTACAATGAGCAGTTCTTC. This translates into CAISAEQGLFYNEQFF.

DNA for the CDR3: TGTGCCAGCAGCCCGGGGACAGGGGGCTTTGGCTACACCTTC. Its translation is CASSPGTGGFGYTF. This chain uses TRBV9 with TRBJ1-2; 12 nucleotides line up with TRBD1. CDR3 length equals 14 residues. Germline V gene lookup returns CDR1 SGDLS and CDR2 YYNGEE. The V gene end was trimmed by 4 bases and the J gene end by 7 bases; junction bases not matched to a gene: 5. The whole variable domain, filled in from reference TRBV9 and TRBJ1-2, reads DSGVTQTPKHLITATGQRVTLRCSPRSGDLSVYWYQQSLDQGLQFLIQYYNGEERAKGNILERFSAQQFPDLHSELNLSSLELGDSALYFCASSPGTGGFGYTFGSGTRLTVV.

V and J are TRBV10-3 and TRBJ2-7, with TRBD1 identical over 8 bases. The CDR3 consists of 13 residues. Germline CDR1 ENHRY, CDR2 SYGVKD. With 8 bases clipped from V and 7 bases from J, the junction kept 10 bases outside the gene matches. CDR3 DNA: TGTGCCATCCAGGGCAGGGGGCAAGGGGAGCAGTACTTC. Amino acids: CAIQGRGQGEQYF.

The chain links TRBV5-1 to TRBJ1-2, with D maybe TRBD1 (6 bases). Germline V CDR1 and CDR2: SGHRS, YFSETQ. The CDR3 spans 19 residues. Trimming pared 5 bases from V and 5 bases from J, leaving 31 bases between. The CDR3 sequence is CASRGEPLGHLRLGYGYTF. CDR3 DNA: TGCGCCAGCAGAGGGGAGCCTCTGGGACACCTTCGACTGGGATATGGCTACACCTTC.

The V gene is TRBV27, the J gene TRBJ1-5; D is perhaps TRBD1 (6 bases). V was pared by 8 bases and J by 7 bases, with 15 bases between. Germline CDR1 is MNHEY and CDR2 is SMNVEV (reference sequence). The CDR3 spans 13 residues. This CDR3 reads CASGIQGLQPQHF. CDR3 DNA: TGTGCCAGCGGAATACAGGGTTTGCAGCCCCAGCATTTT.

The chain is built from TRBV7-2 and TRBJ1-3, with 7 bases aligning to TRBD1. CDR3 length: 15 amino acids. Germline V lookup: CDR1 SGHTA, CDR2 FQGNSA. After removal of 4 bases from V and 2 bases from J, the junction contained 5 bases not matched to a gene. Written as DNA, the CDR3 is TGTGCCAGCAGCTACCGGACAGGACCTGGAAACACCATATATTTT. This sequence encodes CASSYRTGPGNTIYF.

This clone was recorded once. The chain joins TRBV7-6 to TRBJ1-5; no reliable D call. This CDR3 is 14 amino acids long. Per germline, CDR1 SGHVS and CDR2 FNYEAQ. V lost 5 bases and J lost 3, with 11 bases in between. The CDR3 loop reads CASSATPTNQPQHF. The DNA of the CDR3 is TGTGCCAGCAGCGCGACTCCTACCAATCAGCCCCAGCATTTT.

The V and J genes are TRBV5-1 and TRBJ1-3; D gene unclear. CDR1 is SGHRS, CDR2 YFSETQ, per germline. The CDR3 is made up of 14 amino acids. Between the trimmed V and J ends, which lost 4 bases and 2 bases, there was a span of 10 bases. The CDR3 protein is CASSLAATGNTIYF. In DNA form, the CDR3 reads TGCGCCAGCAGCCTGGCAGCAACTGGAAACACCATATATTTT.

The rearrangement links TRBV20-1 to TRBJ2-1, with 7 bases that match TRBD2. J gave up 0 bases and V 3 bases, and 17 bases lay outside the gene matches. Germline V gene lookup returns CDR1 DFQATT and CDR2 SNEGSKA (reference sequence). The CDR3 extends over 19 amino acids. CDR3 bases: TGCAGTGCTAGTAGGTCGGGGCGGCGGGGGAAGCTCTCCTACAATGAGCAGTTCTTC. As protein: CSASRSGRRGKLSYNEQFF.

In DNA form, the CDR3 reads TGTGCCAGCAGCAAAGGGGGTCAACAGGGTTCCCGCTCCTACAATGAGCAGTTCTTC. As protein: CASSKGGQQGSRSYNEQFF. The chain links TRBV21-1 to TRBJ2-1; TRBD1 is the table's D call, not checked against the DNA. TRBV21-1 is a documented pseudogene. The CDR3 extends over 19 amino acids.

The genes are TRBV9 and TRBJ2-1; D might be TRBD1 (6 bases). V shed 3 bases and J shed 6 bases, with 16 bases lying between them. The CDR3 contains 15 residues. From germline, CDR1 is SGDLS and CDR2 YYNGEE. The CDR3 bases are TGTGCCAGCAGCGCTACCGGGACACTGGGCAATGAGCAGTTCTTC. It codes for CASSATGTLGNEQFF.

Comments on this clone: In the same sample, other DNA sequences code for this CDR3. This chain joins TRBV6-4 and TRBJ2-1; 9 nucleotides match TRBD2. CDR1 is MRHNA, CDR2 SNTAGT, per germline. CDR3 length: 15 residues. J gave up 4 bases and V 0 bases, and 1 base lay outside the gene matches. CDR3: CASSDSSGSYNEQFF. Written as DNA, the CDR3 is TGTGCCAGCAGTGACTCTAGCGGGAGTTACAATGAGCAGTTCTTC.

The chain uses TRBV5-5 and TRBJ2-3, with 13 nucleotides matching TRBD2. In germline, CDR1 is SGHKS, CDR2 YYEKEE (reference sequence). This CDR3 spans 18 amino acids. V was clipped by 4 bases and J by 1 base; unmatched bases: 9. CDR3 sequence reads: CASSQHSGTSGGTDTQYF. The CDR3 coding sequence is TGTGCCAGCAGCCAGCACTCCGGGACTAGCGGGGGCACAGATACGCAGTATTTT.

DNA for the CDR3: TGTGCCTGGAGGGCGGGAGCGCGCTCCTACAATGAGCAGTTCTTC. Residues: CAWRAGARSYNEQFF. The chain combines TRBV30 with TRBJ2-1; TRBD2 aligns across 7 bases. The CDR3 runs to 15 residues. Per the germline V gene, CDR1 is GTSNPN and CDR2 is SVGIG (reference sequence). J gave up 0 bases and V 3 bases, and 5 bases lay outside the gene matches.

This chain links TRBV6-5 with TRBJ1-2; 9 positions agree with TRBD1. This CDR3 contains 13 residues. V shed 6 bases and J 6 bases; nucleotides not matched to a gene: 5. CDR1 is MNHEY, CDR2 SVGAGI, per germline. This chain's CDR3 is CASRGQGGDGYTF. For the CDR3, the DNA is TGTGCCAGCAGGGGACAGGGCGGGGATGGCTACACCTTC.

This chain connects TRBV9 to TRBJ1-6; D not certain. The CDR3 length is 14 residues. From germline, CDR1 is SGDLS and CDR2 YYNGEE. Between the trimmed V and J ends, which lost 0 bases and 6 bases, there was a span of 7 bases. As DNA, the CDR3 is TGTGCCAGCAGCGTAGGGCAGGCTAATTCACCCCTCCACTTT. Translated: CASSVGQANSPLHF.